The 20 T cell receptor beta chains in this list originate from one sample, sequenced in a study of shared clonotypes between healthy human individuals. Assay used: immunoSEQ multiplex PCR; TCRdb lists only in-frame clones, some missing. The data show roughly 850,000 clones, around 96% seen once. Naive CD8 cells lacked CD45RO, underwent positive selection for CCR7 and left out terminally differentiated effector memory CD45RA+ cells. The sequenced material came from naive CD8+ T cells sorted from blood. The origin of the receptors is a man aged 30-40 years in good health.

The chain links TRBV6-5 to TRBJ2-1; 11 bases agree with TRBD2. Germline CDR1 reads MNHEY; CDR2 reads SVGAGI. This CDR3 region has 15 residues. J was trimmed by 0 bases and V by 10 bases; bases with no gene match: 5. The chain's CDR3 is CATQTSGSSYNEQFF. CDR3 nucleotide sequence: TGTGCCACCCAAACTAGCGGGAGCTCCTACAATGAGCAGTTCTTC.

The gene calls are TRBV18 and TRBJ2-1, with a weak D call TRBD2 (6 bases). The CDR3 is 16 amino acids. Trimming removed 3 bases at V and 9 bases at J, with 21 bases between. CDR1 is KGHSH and CDR2 is LQKENI in the germline V gene. The CDR3, as DNA: TGTGCCAGCTCACCTTCACGACTAGAGTCGAGGGTTGAGCAGTTCTTC. Protein product: CASSPSRLESRVEQFF.

This chain connects TRBV7-8 to TRBJ2-7; a possible D gene is TRBD1 (6 bases). CDR3 size: 13 residues. V was cut by 4 bases and J by 3 bases, with 10 bases left in between. Germline V gene lookup returns CDR1 SGHVS and CDR2 FQNEAQ. The CDR3 sequence: CASSSGTLYEQYF. The CDR3 nucleotides read TGTGCCAGCAGCTCAGGGACACTCTACGAGCAGTACTTC.

This clone came up once. The rearrangement uses TRBV29-1 and TRBJ2-1; TRBD1 might be the D (8 bases). This CDR3 is built from 15 residues. Germline assignment: CDR1 SQVTM and CDR2 ANQGSEA. The V and J ends lost 0 bases and 6 bases respectively, with 15 bases between them. The DNA for the CDR3 is TGCAGCGTTGAAGATGCGGACAGGGAGGGCAATGAGCAGTTCTTC. It codes for CSVEDADREGNEQFF.

The rearrangement uses TRBV7-2 and TRBJ1-1; tentatively, D is TRBD1 (6 bases). This CDR3 region has 15 residues. Germline CDR1 reads SGHTA; CDR2 reads FQGNSA. V was trimmed by 5 bases and J by 1 base, leaving 14 bases between them. The CDR3 nucleotides are TGTGCCAGCAGCGAGAGTGGGACAACGAACACTGAAGCTTTCTTT. It yields the protein CASSESGTTNTEAFF.

This chain uses TRBV7-9 with TRBJ1-4; D gene unclear. From germline, CDR1 is SEHNR and CDR2 FQNEAQ (reference sequence). Trimming took off 3 bases at V and 0 bases at J, with 11 bases between the two ends. The CDR3 consists of 16 residues. The CDR3 protein is CASSFSAGATNEKLFF. CDR3 in DNA: TGTGCCAGCAGCTTTTCCGCTGGGGCAACTAATGAAAAACTGTTTTTT.

This chain links TRBV21-1 with TRBJ2-7. TRBV21-1 is tagged as a pseudogene. This CDR3 comprises 14 residues. In DNA, the CDR3 is TGTGCCAGCAGCCCACAGGTAGGAGGAGACGAGCAGTACTTC. Translation: CASSPQVGGDEQYF.

On this clone itself: This specimen includes other DNA sequences encoding the same CDR3. The chain couples TRBV2 to TRBJ2-5; TRBD2 is a possible D gene (6 bases). The CDR3 extends over 10 amino acids. Trimming pared 6 bases from V and 7 bases from J, leaving 6 bases between. The germline CDR1 and CDR2 sequences are SNHLY and FYNNEI. DNA of the CDR3: TGTGCCAGCAGGGGGGGGACCCAGTACTTC. Translated, it gives CASRGGTQYF.

The chain employs TRBV4-1 and TRBJ1-1, with D hard to call. Per the germline V gene, CDR1 is MGHRA and CDR2 is YSYEKL. The CDR3 runs 13 residues. The V gene lost 0 bases and the J gene lost 3 bases, with 5 bases spanning the gap. Here the CDR3 DNA reads TGCGCCAGCAGCCAAGAGATTGACACTGAAGCTTTCTTT. Protein product: CASSQEIDTEAFF.

The chain employs TRBV29-1 and TRBJ1-5; D remains unclear. The CDR3 spans 16 residues. CDR1 is SQVTM and CDR2 is ANQGSEA in the germline V gene. V dropped 3 bases and J dropped 3 bases, with 18 bases sitting between them. As DNA, the CDR3 is TGCAGCGTTGAGACTTGGGGAAGGCAGACCAATCAGCCCCAGCATTTT. This gives the protein CSVETWGRQTNQPQHF.

CDR3 region: CASRGTTYEQYF. The CDR3 DNA follows: TGTGCCAGCAGGGGGACCACCTACGAGCAGTACTTC. The gene calls are TRBV11-2 and TRBJ2-7; D is possibly TRBD1 or TRBD2 (5 bases each). The germline CDR1 and CDR2 sequences are SGHAT and FQNNGV. Trimming removed 6 bases from V and 2 bases from J, with 8 bases in between. The CDR3 extends over 12 amino acids.

The rearrangement joins TRBV29-1 to TRBJ1-5, with D tentatively TRBD1 (5 bases). The CDR3 runs 12 residues. V gave up 4 bases and J gave up 5 bases, with 9 bases separating them. The germline V gene has CDR1 SQVTM and CDR2 ANQGSEA. The CDR3 DNA follows: TGCAGCGTTGGCAGGGATTATCAGCCCCAGCATTTT. This gives the protein CSVGRDYQPQHF.

The genes are TRBV10-3 and TRBJ2-1; 11 bases line up with TRBD2. Looked up from germline, CDR1 is ENHRY and CDR2 is SYGVKD. V lost 0 bases and J lost 0; bases outside the gene matches: 4. This CDR3 has 18 residues. CDR3 DNA: TGTGCCATCAGTGAGTCAGTAGCGGGAGGGAGCTCCTACAATGAGCAGTTCTTC. Amino acids: CAISESVAGGSSYNEQFF.

The rearrangement uses TRBV9 and TRBJ1-1; D is perhaps TRBD1 (6 bases). V was clipped by 4 bases and J by 4 bases, with 14 bases between them. This CDR3 region has 14 residues. CDR1 is SGDLS and CDR2 is YYNGEE in the germline V gene. CDR3 protein: CASSSGGGPTEAFF. CDR3 nucleotide sequence: TGTGCCAGCAGCTCCGGGGGGGGGCCCACTGAAGCTTTCTTT.

V is TRBV29-1 and J is TRBJ2-7; D unresolved. V was clipped by 4 bases and J by 0 bases, with 10 bases between them. This CDR3 contains 13 residues. Looked up from germline, CDR1 is SQVTM and CDR2 is ANQGSEA. The CDR3 bases are TGCAGCGTTGGGGCCGTAGACTCCTACGAGCAGTACTTC. Its protein is CSVGAVDSYEQYF.

Note on this clone: The sample holds other DNA sequences that translate to the same CDR3. The genes are TRBV27 and TRBJ2-7; 11 bases are a match to TRBD2. The CDR3 runs to 14 residues. V lost 5 bases to trimming and J lost 3 bases; unmatched junction nucleotides: 3. Germline V CDR1 and CDR2: MNHEY, SMNVEV (reference sequence). The CDR3: CASSGLAGLYEQYF. CDR3 nucleotide sequence: TGTGCCAGCAGTGGACTAGCGGGCCTCTACGAGCAGTACTTC.

This sequence joins TRBV28 and TRBJ1-5; D might be TRBD1 (6 bases). Trimming removed 7 bases from V and 7 bases from J, with 8 bases in between. The length of the CDR3 is 11 residues. In germline, CDR1 is MDHEN, CDR2 SYDVKM. The CDR3 bases are TGTGCCAGCACCCAGGGGCAGCCCCAGCATTTT. As protein: CASTQGQPQHF.

The chain's CDR3 is CATSSSGFPQHF. The DNA of the CDR3 is TGTGCCACCAGCTCCTCAGGGTTTCCCCAGCATTTT. The J gene is TRBJ1-5, the V gene TRBV15; D possibly corresponds to TRBD1 (5 bases). The germline CDR1 and CDR2 sequences are LNHNV and YYDKDF (reference sequence). The CDR3 extends over 12 amino acids. V was cut by 5 bases and J by 10 bases, with 12 bases left in between.

This rearrangement joins TRBV6-1 to TRBJ2-3; D is unresolved. This CDR3 contains 15 residues. The ends were cut back, 4 bases at V and 2 bases at J, with 13 bases in the middle. The V gene's germline CDR1 is MNHNS and CDR2 SASEGT. The CDR3 is CASSGFGFDTDTQYF. The CDR3, as DNA: TGTGCCAGCAGTGGTTTTGGGTTTGACACAGATACGCAGTATTTT.

The chain is built from TRBV4-3 and TRBJ1-4; TRBD1 agrees at 9 bases. Germline V gene sequence: CDR1 LGHNA, CDR2 YSLEER. The CDR3 is made up of 17 amino acids. With V trimmed by 1 base and J by 5 bases, 8 bases remained unmatched. The CDR3 region has the DNA TGCGCCAGCAGCCAAGGCGCGGGACAGGGACTGAATGAAAAACTGTTTTTT. Its protein product is CASSQGAGQGLNEKLFF.